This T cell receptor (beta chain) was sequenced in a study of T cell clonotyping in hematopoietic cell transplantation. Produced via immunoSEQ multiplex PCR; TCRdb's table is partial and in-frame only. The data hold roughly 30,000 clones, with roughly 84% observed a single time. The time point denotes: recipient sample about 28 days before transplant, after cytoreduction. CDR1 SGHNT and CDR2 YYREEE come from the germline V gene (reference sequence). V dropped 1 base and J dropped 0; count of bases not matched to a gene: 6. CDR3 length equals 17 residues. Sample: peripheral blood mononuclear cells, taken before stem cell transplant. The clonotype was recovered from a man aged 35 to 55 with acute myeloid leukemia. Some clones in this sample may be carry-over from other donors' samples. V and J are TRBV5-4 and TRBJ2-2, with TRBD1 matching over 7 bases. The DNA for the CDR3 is TGTGCCAGCAGCTTGCCGGGACAGCGAACGAACACCGGGGAGCTGTTTTTT. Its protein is CASSLPGQRTNTGELFF.